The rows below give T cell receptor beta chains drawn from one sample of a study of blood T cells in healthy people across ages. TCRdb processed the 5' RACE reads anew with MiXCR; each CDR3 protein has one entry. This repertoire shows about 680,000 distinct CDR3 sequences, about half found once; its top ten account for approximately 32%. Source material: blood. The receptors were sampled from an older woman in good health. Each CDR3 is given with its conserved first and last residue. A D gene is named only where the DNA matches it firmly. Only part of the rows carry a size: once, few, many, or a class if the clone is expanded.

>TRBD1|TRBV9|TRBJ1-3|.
CASSVVSGQGPSGNTIYF
TGTGCCAGCAGCGTAGTATCGGGACAGGGCCCCTCTGGAAACACCATATATTTT
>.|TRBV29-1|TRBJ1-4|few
CSVWGPYNEKLFF
TGCAGCGTGTGGGGGCCGTACAATGAAAAACTGTTTTTT
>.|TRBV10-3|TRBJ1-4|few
CAISGGNGEKLFF
TGTGCCATCAGCGGGGGAAACGGTGAAAAACTGTTTTTT
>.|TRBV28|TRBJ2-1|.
CASSAERRGRNNEQFF
TGTGCCAGCAGTGCTGAGCGGAGGGGCCGAAACAATGAGCAGTTCTTC
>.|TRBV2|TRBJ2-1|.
CASSETGLPNNEQFF
TGTGCCAGCAGTGAAACGGGCCTACCCAACAATGAGCAGTTCTTC
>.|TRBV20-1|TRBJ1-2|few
CSARDRTLGPYGYTF
TGCAGTGCTAGAGATCGGACCCTGGGGCCCTATGGCTACACCTTC
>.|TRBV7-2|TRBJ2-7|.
CASSLGHYGASYEQYF
TGTGCCAGCAGCTTAGGCCACTACGGGGCATCCTACGAGCAGTACTTC
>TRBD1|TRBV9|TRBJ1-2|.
CASSVGTGMTGYTF
TGTGCCAGCAGCGTGGGGACAGGGATGACTGGCTACACCTTC
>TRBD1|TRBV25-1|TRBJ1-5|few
CASSGRGEQPQHF
TGTGCCAGCAGTGGCAGGGGGGAACAGCCCCAGCATTTT
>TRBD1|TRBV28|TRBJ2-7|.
CASSGQDQSYEQYF
TGTGCCAGCAGCGGACAGGACCAATCCTACGAGCAGTACTTC
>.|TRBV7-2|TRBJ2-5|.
CASAARVQGTQYF
TGTGCCAGCGCGGCGCGGGTTCAAGGGACCCAGTACTTC
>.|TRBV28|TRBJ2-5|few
CASSFGGGHQETQYF
TGTGCCAGCAGTTTCGGGGGTGGGCACCAAGAGACCCAGTACTTC
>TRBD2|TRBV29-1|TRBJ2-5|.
CSVLPSGYQETQYF
TGCAGCGTTCTACCTAGCGGGTACCAAGAGACCCAGTACTTC
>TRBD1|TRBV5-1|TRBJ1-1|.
CASSLQGEAFF
TGCGCCAGCAGCCTACAGGGGGAGGCTTTCTTT
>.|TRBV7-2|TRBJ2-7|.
CASRYRVEAYEQYF
TGTGCCAGCAGATACAGGGTTGAGGCCTACGAGCAGTACTTC
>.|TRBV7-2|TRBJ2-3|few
CASLPGTDTQYF
TGTGCCAGCCTTCCGGGCACAGATACGCAGTATTTT
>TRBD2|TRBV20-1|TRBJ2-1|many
CSAREYSGRNSYNEQFF
TGCAGTGCTAGAGAGTACAGCGGGAGGAATTCCTACAATGAGCAGTTCTTC
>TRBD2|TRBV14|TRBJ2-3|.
CASSQGLAGRADTQYF
TGTGCCAGCAGCCAAGGACTAGCGGGAAGGGCAGATACGCAGTATTTT
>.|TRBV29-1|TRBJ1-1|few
CSVATGANTEAFF
TGCAGCGTCGCTACGGGCGCAAACACTGAAGCTTTCTTT
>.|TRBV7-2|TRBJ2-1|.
CASRRARYNEQFF
TGTGCCAGCAGGAGGGCCAGGTACAATGAGCAGTTCTTC
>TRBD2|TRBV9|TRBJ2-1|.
CASSVMSGGASEQFF
TGTGCCAGCAGCGTAATGAGCGGGGGGGCGAGTGAGCAGTTCTTC
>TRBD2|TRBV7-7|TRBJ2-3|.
CASSRSGRTTDTQYF
TGTGCCAGCAGCCGTAGCGGGAGGACCACAGATACGCAGTATTTT
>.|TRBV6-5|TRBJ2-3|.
CASSYSGGGLIGDTQYF
TGTGCCAGCAGTTACTCGGGAGGCGGATTAATCGGAGATACGCAGTATTTT
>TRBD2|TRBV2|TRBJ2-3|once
CASPPALAGDADTQYF
TGTGCCAGCCCCCCGGCACTAGCGGGAGACGCAGATACGCAGTATTTT
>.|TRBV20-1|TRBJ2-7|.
CSANREGYEQYF
TGCAGTGCGAACAGGGAGGGCTACGAGCAGTACTTC
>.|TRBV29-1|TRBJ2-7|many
CSTSIGQPYEQYF
TGCAGCACCTCGATTGGACAGCCCTACGAGCAGTACTTC
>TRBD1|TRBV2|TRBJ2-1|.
CASLGQGGNEQFF
TGTGCCAGCCTAGGACAGGGAGGCAATGAGCAGTTCTTC
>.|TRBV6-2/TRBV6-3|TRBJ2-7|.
CASSSEADEQYF
TGTGCCAGCAGTTCGGAGGCGGACGAGCAGTACTTC
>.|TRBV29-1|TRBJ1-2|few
CSVEGDRDGYTF
TGCAGCGTTGAGGGGGACCGTGATGGCTACACCTTC
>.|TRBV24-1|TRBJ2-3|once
CATSPTNTDTQYF
TGTGCCACCAGTCCTACAAACACAGATACGCAGTATTTT
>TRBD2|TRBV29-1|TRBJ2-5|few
CSASGWSNEQYF
TGCAGCGCTAGCGGGTGGTCCAATGAGCAGTACTTC
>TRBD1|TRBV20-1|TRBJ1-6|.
CSARRTGGNSPLHF
TGCAGTGCTAGAAGGACAGGTGGAAATTCACCCCTCCACTTT
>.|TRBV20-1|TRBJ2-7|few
CSVVTDPYEQYF
TGCAGTGTTGTGACAGATCCCTACGAGCAGTACTTC
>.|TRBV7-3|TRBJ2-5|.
CASSLLRSGTQYF
TGTGCCAGCAGCTTACTCAGGTCTGGGACCCAGTACTTC
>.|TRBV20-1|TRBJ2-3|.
CSASGDPSSTDTQYF
TGCAGTGCTAGCGGGGATCCATCCAGCACAGATACGCAGTATTTT
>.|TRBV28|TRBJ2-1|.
CASNSGALNEQFF
TGTGCCAGCAATTCGGGGGCTCTGAATGAGCAGTTCTTC
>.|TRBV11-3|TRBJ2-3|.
CASSWGRRDTQYF
TGTGCCAGCAGCTGGGGTCGCAGAGATACGCAGTATTTT
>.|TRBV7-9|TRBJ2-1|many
CASSLEGSSYNEQFF
TGTGCCAGCAGCTTAGAGGGGAGCTCCTACAATGAGCAGTTCTTC
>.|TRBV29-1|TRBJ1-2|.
CSVEKRVYGYTF
TGCAGCGTTGAGAAGCGGGTCTATGGCTACACCTTC
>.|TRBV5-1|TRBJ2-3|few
CASSSRPPEDTQYF
TGCGCCAGCAGCTCGCGGCCCCCTGAAGATACGCAGTATTTT
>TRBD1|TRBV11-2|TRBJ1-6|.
CASSTVTGLKGSPLHF
TGTGCCAGCAGCACCGTGACAGGGCTTAAGGGTTCACCCCTCCACTTT
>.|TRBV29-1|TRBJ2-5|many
CSVAFRSQYF
TGCAGCGTCGCCTTTCGGTCCCAGTACTTC
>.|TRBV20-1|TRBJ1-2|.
CSARDAGTARRGYTF
TGCAGTGCTAGAGATGCCGGGACGGCTCGTCGGGGCTACACCTTC
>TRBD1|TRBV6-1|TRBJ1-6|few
CASSVGTANSPLHF
TGTGCCAGCAGTGTCGGGACAGCAAATTCACCCCTCCACTTT
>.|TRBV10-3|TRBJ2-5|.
CATLDSQETQYF
TGTGCCACCTTGGACAGCCAAGAGACCCAGTACTTC
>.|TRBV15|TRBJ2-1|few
CATSSFYNEQFF
TGTGCCACCAGCAGTTTTTACAATGAGCAGTTCTTC
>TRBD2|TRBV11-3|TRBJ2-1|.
CVSSLETSGINEQFF
TGTGTCAGCAGCTTAGAGACTAGCGGGATAAATGAGCAGTTCTTC
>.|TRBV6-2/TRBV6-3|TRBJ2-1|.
CASSYPRKGNEQFF
TGTGCCAGCAGTTACCCGAGAAAGGGTAATGAGCAGTTCTTC
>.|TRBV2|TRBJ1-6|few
CASSGGGVNSPLHF
TGTGCCAGCAGTGGGGGCGGCGTTAATTCACCCCTCCACTTT
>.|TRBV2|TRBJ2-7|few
CASSARAGRTYEQYF
TGTGCCAGCAGTGCTCGAGCGGGCCGGACCTACGAGCAGTACTTC
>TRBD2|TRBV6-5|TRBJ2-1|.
CASRLGGEQFF
TGTGCCAGCAGGCTGGGGGGGGAGCAGTTCTTC